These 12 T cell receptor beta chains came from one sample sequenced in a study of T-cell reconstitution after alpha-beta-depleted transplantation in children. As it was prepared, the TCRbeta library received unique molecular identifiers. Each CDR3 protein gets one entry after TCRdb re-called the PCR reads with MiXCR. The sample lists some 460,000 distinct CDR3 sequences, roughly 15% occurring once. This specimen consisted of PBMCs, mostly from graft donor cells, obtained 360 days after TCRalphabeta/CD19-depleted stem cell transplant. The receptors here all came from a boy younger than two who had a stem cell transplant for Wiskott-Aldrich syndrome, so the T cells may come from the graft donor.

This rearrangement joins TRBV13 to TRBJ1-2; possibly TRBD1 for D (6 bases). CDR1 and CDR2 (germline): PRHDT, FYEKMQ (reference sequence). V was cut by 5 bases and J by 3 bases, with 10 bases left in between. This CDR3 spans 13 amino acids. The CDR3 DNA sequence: TGTGCCAGCAGCCAACGGACAGACTATGGCTACACCTTC. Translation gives CASSQRTDYGYTF.

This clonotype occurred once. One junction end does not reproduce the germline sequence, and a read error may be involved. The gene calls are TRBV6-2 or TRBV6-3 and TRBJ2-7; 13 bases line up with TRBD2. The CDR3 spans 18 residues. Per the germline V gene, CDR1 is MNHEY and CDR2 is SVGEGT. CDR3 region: CASSPAASLGLAGATFPF. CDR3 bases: TGTGCCAGCAGTCCCGCTGCCTCCCTTGGACTAGCGGGGGCAACCTTCCCCTTC.

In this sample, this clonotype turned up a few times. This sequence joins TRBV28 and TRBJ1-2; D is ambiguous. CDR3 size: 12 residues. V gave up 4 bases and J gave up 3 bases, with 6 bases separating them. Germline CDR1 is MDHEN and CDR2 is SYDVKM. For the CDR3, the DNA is TGTGCCAGCAGTTCGGCCGACTATGGCTACACCTTC. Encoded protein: CASSSADYGYTF.

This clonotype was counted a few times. The CDR3 here is CASSNRTAYEQYF. For the CDR3, the DNA is TGTGCCAGCAGTAATCGGACAGCCTACGAGCAGTACTTC. The J gene is TRBJ2-7, the V gene TRBV6-2 or TRBV6-3; possibly TRBD1 for D (6 bases). Germline V gene sequence: CDR1 MNHEY, CDR2 SVGEGT. V shed 5 bases and J shed 2 bases, with 10 bases lying between them. The CDR3 has 13 amino acids.

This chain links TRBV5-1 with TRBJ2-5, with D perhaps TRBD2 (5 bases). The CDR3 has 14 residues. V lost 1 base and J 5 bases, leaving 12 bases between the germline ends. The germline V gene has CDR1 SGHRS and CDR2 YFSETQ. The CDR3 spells CASSLSQREETQYF. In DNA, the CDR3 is TGCGCCAGCAGCTTGTCTCAGAGGGAGGAGACCCAGTACTTC.

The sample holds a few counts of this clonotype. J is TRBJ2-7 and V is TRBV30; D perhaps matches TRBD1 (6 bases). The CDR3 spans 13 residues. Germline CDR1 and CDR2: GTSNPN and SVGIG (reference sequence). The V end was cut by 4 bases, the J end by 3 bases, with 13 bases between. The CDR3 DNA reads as TGTGCCTGGACGGAACAGGGTGTCTACGAGCAGTACTTC. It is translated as CAWTEQGVYEQYF.

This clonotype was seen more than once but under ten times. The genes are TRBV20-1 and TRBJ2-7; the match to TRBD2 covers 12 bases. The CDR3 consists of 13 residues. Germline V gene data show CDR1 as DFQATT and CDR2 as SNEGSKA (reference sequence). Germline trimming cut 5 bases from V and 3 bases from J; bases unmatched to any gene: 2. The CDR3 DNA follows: TGCAGTGCTCCGACTAGCGGGGGCTACGAGCAGTACTTC. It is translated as CSAPTSGGYEQYF.

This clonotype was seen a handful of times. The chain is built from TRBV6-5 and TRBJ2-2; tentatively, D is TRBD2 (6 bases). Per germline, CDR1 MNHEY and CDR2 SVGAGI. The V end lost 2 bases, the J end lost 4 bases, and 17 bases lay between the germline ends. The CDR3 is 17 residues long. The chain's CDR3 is CASSYNGGLVGTGELFF. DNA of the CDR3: TGTGCCAGCAGTTACAACGGGGGTTTAGTTGGCACCGGGGAGCTGTTTTTT.

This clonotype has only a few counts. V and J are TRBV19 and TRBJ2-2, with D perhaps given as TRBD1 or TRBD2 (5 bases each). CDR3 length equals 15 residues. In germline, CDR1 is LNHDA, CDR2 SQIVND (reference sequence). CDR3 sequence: CATQRGPRGTGELFF. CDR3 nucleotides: TGTGCAACTCAGAGGGGTCCCCGGGGCACCGGGGAGCTGTTTTTT.

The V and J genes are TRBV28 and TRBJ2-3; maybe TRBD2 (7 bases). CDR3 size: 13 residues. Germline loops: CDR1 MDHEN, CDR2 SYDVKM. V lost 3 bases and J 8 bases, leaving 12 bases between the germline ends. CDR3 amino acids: CASSFRGAGTQYF. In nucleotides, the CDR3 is TGTGCCAGCAGTTTTCGGGGGGCTGGTACGCAGTATTTT. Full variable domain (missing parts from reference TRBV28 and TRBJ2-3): DVKVTQSSRYLVKRTGEKVFLECVQDMDHENMFWYRQDPGLGLRLIYFSYDVKMKEKGDIPEGYSVSREKKERFSLILESASTNQTSMYLCASSFRGAGTQYFGPGTRLTVL.

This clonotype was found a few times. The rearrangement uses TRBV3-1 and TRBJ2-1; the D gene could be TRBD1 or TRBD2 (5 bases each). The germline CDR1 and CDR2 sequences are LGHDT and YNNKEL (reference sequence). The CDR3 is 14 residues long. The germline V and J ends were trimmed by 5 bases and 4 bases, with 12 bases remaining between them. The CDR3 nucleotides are TGTGCCAGCAGCTTCCGGGACCTGTACAATGAGCAGTTCTTC. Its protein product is CASSFRDLYNEQFF.

The CDR3 DNA sequence: TGTGCCAGCAGCCACACCCGGGGTTGGGCCACCGGGGAGCTGTTTTTT. Translated: CASSHTRGWATGELFF. The V gene is TRBV14, the J gene TRBJ2-2; D possibly corresponds to TRBD2 (5 bases). V was clipped by 3 bases and J by 4 bases, with 15 bases between them. This CDR3 region has 16 residues. The germline gives CDR1 SGHDN, CDR2 FVKESK.